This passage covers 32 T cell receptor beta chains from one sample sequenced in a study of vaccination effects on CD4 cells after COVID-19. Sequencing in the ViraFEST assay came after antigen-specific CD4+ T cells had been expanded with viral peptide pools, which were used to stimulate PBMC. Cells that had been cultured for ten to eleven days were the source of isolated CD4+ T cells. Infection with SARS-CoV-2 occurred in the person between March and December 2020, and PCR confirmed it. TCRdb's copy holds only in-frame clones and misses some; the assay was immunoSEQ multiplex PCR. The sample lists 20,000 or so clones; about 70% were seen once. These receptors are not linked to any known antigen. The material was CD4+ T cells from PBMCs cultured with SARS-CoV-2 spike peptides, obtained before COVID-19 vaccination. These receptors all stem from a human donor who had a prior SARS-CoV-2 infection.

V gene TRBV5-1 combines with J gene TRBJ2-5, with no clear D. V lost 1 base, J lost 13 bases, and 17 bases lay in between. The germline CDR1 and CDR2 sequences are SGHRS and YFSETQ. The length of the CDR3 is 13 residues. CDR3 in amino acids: CASSLKSSGHSYF. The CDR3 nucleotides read TGCGCCAGCAGCTTGAAATCAAGTGGGCATTCGTACTTC.

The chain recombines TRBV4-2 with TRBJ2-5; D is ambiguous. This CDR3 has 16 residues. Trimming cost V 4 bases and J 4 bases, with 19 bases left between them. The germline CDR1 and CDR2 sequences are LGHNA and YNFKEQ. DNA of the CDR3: TGTGCCAGCAGCCGAGCCAGACTGGGATGGGGAGAGACCCAGTACTTC. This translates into CASSRARLGWGETQYF.

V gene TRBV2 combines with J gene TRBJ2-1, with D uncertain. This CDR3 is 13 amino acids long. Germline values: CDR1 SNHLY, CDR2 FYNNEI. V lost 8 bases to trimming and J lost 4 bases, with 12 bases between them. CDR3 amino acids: CASGTQFYNEQFF. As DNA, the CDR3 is TGTGCCAGCGGCACCCAGTTTTACAATGAGCAGTTCTTC.

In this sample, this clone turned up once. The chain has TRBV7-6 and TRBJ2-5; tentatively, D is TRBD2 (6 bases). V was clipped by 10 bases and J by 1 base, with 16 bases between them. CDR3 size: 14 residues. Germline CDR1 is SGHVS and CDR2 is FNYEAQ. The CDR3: CANPRPGGQETQYF. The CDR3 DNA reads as TGTGCCAATCCCCGCCCCGGGGGCCAAGAGACCCAGTACTTC.

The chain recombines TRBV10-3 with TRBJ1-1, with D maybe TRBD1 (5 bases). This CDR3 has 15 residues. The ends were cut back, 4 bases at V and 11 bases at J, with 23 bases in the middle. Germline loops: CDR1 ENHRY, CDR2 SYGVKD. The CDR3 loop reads CAISGPGRSPSGAFF. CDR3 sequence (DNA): TGTGCCATCAGTGGACCGGGACGGTCCCCATCTGGGGCTTTCTTT.

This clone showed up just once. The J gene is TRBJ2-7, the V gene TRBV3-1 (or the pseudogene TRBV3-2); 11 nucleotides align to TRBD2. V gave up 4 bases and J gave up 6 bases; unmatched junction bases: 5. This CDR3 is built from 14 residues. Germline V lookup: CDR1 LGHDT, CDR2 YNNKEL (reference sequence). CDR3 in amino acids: CASSRLAGRSEQYF. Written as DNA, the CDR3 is TGTGCCAGCAGCCGACTAGCGGGGCGAAGCGAGCAGTACTTC.

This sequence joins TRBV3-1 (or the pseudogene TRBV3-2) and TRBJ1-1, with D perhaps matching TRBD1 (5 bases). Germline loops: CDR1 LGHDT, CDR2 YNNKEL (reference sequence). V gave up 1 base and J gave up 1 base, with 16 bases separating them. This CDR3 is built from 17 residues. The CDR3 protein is CASSQASYSRENTEAFF. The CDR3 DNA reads TGTGCCAGCAGCCAAGCAAGCTATTCCAGGGAGAACACTGAAGCTTTCTTT.

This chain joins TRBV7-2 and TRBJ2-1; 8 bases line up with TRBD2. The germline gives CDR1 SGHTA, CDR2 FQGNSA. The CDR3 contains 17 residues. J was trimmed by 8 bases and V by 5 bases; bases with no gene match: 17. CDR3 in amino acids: CASSPQPGLEVIYEQFF. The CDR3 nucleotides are TGTGCCAGCAGCCCACAACCGGGACTAGAGGTGATTTATGAGCAGTTCTTC.

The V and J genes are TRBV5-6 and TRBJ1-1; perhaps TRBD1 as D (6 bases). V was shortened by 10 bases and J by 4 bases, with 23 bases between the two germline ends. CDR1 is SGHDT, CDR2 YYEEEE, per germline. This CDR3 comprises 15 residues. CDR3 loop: CASRATLGGTTEAFF. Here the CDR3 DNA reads TGTGCCTCACGGGCCACCCTAGGGGGGACCACTGAAGCTTTCTTT.

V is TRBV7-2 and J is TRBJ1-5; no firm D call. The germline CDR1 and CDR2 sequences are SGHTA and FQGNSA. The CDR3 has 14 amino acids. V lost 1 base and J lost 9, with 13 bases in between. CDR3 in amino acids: CASSLGRDLGPQHF. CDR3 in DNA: TGTGCCAGCAGCTTAGGTCGCGACCTTGGGCCCCAGCATTTT.

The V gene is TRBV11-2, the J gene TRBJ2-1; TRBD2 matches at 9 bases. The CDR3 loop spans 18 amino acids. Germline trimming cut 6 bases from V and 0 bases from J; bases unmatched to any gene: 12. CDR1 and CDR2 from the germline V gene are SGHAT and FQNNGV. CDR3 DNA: TGTGCCAGCAGAGTAGGGTCTCTAGCGGGGAGCTCCTACAATGAGCAGTTCTTC. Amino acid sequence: CASRVGSLAGSSYNEQFF. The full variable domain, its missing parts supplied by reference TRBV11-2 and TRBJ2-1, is EAGVAQSPRYKIIEKRQSVAFWCNPISGHATLYWYQQILGQGPKLLIQFQNNGVVDDSQLPKDRFSAERLKGVDSTLKIQPAKLEDSAVYLCASRVGSLAGSSYNEQFFGPGTRLTVL.

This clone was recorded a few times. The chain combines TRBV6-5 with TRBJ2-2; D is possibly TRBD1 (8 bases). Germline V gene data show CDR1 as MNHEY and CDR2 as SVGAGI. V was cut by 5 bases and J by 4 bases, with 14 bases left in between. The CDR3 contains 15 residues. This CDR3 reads CASSPTGEGTGELFF. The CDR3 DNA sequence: TGTGCCAGCAGTCCGACAGGGGAGGGCACCGGGGAGCTGTTTTTT.

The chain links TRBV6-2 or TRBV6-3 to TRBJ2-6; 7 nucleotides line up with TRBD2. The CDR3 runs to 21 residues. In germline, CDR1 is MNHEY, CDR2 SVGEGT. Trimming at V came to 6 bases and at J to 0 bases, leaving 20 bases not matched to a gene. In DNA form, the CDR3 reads TGTGCCAGCAGCTTCCCCCCCGGGAGGTCCCTTAGCACCTCTGGGGCCAACGTCCTGACTTTC. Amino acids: CASSFPPGRSLSTSGANVLTF.

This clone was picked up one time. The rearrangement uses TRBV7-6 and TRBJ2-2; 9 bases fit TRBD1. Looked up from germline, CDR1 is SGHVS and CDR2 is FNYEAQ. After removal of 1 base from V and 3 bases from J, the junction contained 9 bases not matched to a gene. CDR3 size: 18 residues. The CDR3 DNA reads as TGTGCCAGCAGCTTAGGTTGGGGACAGGGAAAGGACACCGGGGAGCTGTTTTTT. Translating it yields CASSLGWGQGKDTGELFF.

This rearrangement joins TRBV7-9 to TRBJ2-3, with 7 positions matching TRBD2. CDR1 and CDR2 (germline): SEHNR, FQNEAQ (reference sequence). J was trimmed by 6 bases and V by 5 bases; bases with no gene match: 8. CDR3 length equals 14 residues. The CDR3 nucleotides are TGTGCCAGCAGCCCGGGACTACCCGTGGATACGCAGTATTTT. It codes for CASSPGLPVDTQYF.

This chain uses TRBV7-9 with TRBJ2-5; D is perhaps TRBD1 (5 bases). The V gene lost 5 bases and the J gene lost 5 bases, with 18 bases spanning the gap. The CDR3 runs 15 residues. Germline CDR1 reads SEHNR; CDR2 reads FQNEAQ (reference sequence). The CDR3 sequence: CASSPRGGETETQYF. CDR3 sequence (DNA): TGTGCCAGCAGCCCTAGGGGTGGGGAAACGGAGACCCAGTACTTC.

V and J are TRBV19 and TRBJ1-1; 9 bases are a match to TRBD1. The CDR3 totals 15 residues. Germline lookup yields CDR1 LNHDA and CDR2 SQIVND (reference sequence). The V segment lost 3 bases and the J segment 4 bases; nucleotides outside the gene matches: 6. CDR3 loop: CASSILGQGFTEAFF. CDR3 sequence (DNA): TGTGCCAGTAGTATTCTCGGACAGGGGTTCACTGAAGCTTTCTTT. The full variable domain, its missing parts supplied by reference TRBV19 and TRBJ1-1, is DGGITQSPKYLFRKEGQNVTLSCEQNLNHDAMYWYRQDPGQGLRLIYYSQIVNDFQKGDIAEGYSVSREKKESFPLTVTSAQKNPTAFYLCASSILGQGFTEAFFGQGTRLTVV.

The CDR3 region has the DNA TGTGCCAGCAGTCCCCAGCGGGTGGGGAGGGAGACCCAGTACTTC. It encodes CASSPQRVGRETQYF. The chain recombines TRBV6-5 with TRBJ2-5; tentatively, D is TRBD2 (6 bases). Germline V CDR1 and CDR2: MNHEY, SVGAGI. V lost 5 bases, J lost 5 bases, and 18 bases lay in between. The CDR3 length is 15 residues.

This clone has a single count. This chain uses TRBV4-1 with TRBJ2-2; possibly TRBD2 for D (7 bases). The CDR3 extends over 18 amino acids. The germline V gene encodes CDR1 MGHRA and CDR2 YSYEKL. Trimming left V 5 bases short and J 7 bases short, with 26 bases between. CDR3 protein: CASSSPGRAGARFGELFF. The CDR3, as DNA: TGCGCCAGCAGCTCCCCAGGTCGCGCGGGGGCGCGGTTCGGGGAGCTGTTTTTT.

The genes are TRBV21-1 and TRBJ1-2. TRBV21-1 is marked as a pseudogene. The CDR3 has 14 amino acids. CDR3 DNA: TGTGCCAGCAGTCCGAGGGATGATAACTATGGCTACACCTTC. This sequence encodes CASSPRDDNYGYTF.

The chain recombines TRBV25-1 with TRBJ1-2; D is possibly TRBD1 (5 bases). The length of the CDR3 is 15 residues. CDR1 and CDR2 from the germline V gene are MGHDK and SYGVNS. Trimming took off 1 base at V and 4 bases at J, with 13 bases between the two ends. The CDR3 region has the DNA TGTGCCAGCAGTGAATCTGGCAGGGATTCCTATGGCTACACCTTC. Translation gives CASSESGRDSYGYTF.

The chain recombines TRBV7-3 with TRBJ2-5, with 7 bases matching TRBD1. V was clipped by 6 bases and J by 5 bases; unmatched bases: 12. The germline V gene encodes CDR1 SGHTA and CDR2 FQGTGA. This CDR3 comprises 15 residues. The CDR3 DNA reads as TGTGCCAGCAGTTACGGGACAGTCCGAGGGGAGACCCAGTACTTC. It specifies CASSYGTVRGETQYF.

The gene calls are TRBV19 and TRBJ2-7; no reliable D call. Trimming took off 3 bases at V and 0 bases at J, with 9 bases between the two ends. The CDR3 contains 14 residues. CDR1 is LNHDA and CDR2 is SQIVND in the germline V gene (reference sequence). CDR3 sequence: CASSMAAVSYEQYF. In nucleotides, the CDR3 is TGTGCCAGTAGTATGGCGGCGGTCTCCTACGAGCAGTACTTC.

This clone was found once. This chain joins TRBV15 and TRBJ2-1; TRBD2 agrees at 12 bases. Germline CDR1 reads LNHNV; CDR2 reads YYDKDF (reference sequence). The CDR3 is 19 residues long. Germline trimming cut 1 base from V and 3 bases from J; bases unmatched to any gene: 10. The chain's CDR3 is CATSRVGLAGGRHYNEQFF. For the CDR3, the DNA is TGTGCCACCAGCAGAGTGGGTCTAGCGGGGGGGAGACACTACAATGAGCAGTTCTTC. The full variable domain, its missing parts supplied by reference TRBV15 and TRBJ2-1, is DAMVIQNPRYQVTQFGKPVTLSCSQTLNHNVMYWYQQKSSQAPKLLFHYYDKDFNNEADTPDNFQSRRPNTSFCFLDIRSPGLGDTAMYLCATSRVGLAGGRHYNEQFFGPGTRLTVL.

For the CDR3, the DNA is TGCGCCAGCAGCTTGGCAGGGTATTCACCCCTCCACTTT. Protein: CASSLAGYSPLHF. The rearrangement joins TRBV5-1 to TRBJ1-6; D possibly corresponds to TRBD1 (5 bases). V was pared by 0 bases and J by 8 bases, with 6 bases between. CDR1 is SGHRS, CDR2 YFSETQ, per germline. The CDR3 covers 13 residues.

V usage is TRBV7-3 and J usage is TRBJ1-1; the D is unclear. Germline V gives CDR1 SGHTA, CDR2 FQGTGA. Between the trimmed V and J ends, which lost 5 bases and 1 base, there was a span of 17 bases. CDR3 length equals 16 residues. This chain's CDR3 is CASSPTLAGANTEAFF. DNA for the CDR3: TGTGCCAGCAGCCCGACCTTGGCAGGAGCGAACACTGAAGCTTTCTTT.

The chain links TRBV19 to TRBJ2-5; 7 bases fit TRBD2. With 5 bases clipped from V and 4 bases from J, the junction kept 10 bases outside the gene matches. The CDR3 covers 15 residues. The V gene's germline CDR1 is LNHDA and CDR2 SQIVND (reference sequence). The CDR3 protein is CASSALAARGETQYF. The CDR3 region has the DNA TGTGCCAGTAGTGCCCTAGCGGCCAGAGGAGAGACCCAGTACTTC.

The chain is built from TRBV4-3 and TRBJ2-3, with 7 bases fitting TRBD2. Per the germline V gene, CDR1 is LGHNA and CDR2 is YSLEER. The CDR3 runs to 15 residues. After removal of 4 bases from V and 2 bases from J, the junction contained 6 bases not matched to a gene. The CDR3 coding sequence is TGCGCCAGCAGCCTTCGTCTAGCGGACACAGATACGCAGTATTTT. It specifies CASSLRLADTDTQYF.

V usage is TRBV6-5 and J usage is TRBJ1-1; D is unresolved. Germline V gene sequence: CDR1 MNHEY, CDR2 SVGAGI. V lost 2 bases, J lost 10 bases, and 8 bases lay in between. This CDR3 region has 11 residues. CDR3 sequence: CASSYPPTAFF. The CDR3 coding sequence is TGTGCCAGCAGTTACCCCCCGACAGCTTTCTTT.

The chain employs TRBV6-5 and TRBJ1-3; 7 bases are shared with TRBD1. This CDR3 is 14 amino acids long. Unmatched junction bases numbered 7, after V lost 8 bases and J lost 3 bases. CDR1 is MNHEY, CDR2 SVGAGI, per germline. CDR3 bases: TGTGCCAGCGGAATCAGGGGGGGTGGAAACACCATATATTTT. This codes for CASGIRGGGNTIYF.

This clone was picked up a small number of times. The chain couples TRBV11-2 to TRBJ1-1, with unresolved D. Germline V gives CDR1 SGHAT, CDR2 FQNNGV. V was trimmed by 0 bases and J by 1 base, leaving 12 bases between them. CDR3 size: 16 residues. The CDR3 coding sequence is TGTGCCAGCAGCTTAGAATTCGGGAGAAGGAACACTGAAGCTTTCTTT. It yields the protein CASSLEFGRRNTEAFF. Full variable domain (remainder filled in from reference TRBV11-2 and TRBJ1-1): EAGVAQSPRYKIIEKRQSVAFWCNPISGHATLYWYQQILGQGPKLLIQFQNNGVVDDSQLPKDRFSAERLKGVDSTLKIQPAKLEDSAVYLCASSLEFGRRNTEAFFGQGTRLTVV.

The CDR3 DNA sequence: TGCGCCAGCAGCCACCCAGGACTAGCGGGACGCACAGATACGCAGTATTTT. Translated, it gives CASSHPGLAGRTDTQYF. V gene TRBV4-1 combines with J gene TRBJ2-3; 12 bases are a match to TRBD2. CDR1 is MGHRA, CDR2 YSYEKL, per germline. This CDR3 has 17 residues. J gave up 1 base and V 3 bases, and 5 bases lay outside the gene matches.